This record covers a single T cell receptor beta chain. The data belong to a study of PD-1 blockade in classical Hodgkin lymphoma. Looking at the study overall: Patients were administered nivolumab (3 mg/kg intravenously) every 2 weeks.

Germline CDR1 SGHAT, CDR2 FQNNGV. Trimming removed 8 bases at V and 4 bases at J, with 12 bases between. There are 13 residues in the CDR3. The patients all showed relapse after autologous stem cell transplantation, while their brentuximab vedotin exposure varied. TCRdb keeps only in-frame clones here, not all; method: immunoSEQ multiplex PCR. The table has hundreds of clones, 70% to 85% seen once. This sequence joins TRBV11-2 and TRBJ2-1, with a tentative D call TRBD2 (7 bases). The sample was peripheral blood mononuclear cells (PBMCs), taken at baseline. This clonotype was obtained from a human donor with classical Hodgkin lymphoma. The DNA of the CDR3 is TGTGCCAGCCAACGGGGGGCTTACAATGAGCAGTTCTTC. Its protein is CASQRGAYNEQFF.